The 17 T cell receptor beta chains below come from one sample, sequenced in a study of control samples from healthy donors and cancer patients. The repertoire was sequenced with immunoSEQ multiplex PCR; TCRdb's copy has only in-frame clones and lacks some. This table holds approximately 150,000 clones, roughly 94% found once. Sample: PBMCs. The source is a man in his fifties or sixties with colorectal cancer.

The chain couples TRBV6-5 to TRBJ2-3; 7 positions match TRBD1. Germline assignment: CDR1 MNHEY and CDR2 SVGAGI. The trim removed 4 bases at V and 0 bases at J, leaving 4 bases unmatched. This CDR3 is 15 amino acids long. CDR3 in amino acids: CASSSGQTSTDTQYF. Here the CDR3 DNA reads TGTGCCAGCAGTTCGGGACAGACCAGCACAGATACGCAGTATTTT.

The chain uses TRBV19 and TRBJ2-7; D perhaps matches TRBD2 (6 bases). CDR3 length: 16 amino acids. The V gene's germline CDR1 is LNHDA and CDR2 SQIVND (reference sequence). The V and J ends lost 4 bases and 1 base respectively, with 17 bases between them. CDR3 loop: CASSTGISGGSYEQYF. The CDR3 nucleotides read TGTGCCAGTAGTACTGGAATTAGCGGAGGATCCTACGAGCAGTACTTC. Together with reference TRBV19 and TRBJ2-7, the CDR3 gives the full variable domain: DGGITQSPKYLFRKEGQNVTLSCEQNLNHDAMYWYRQDPGQGLRLIYYSQIVNDFQKGDIAEGYSVSREKKESFPLTVTSAQKNPTAFYLCASSTGISGGSYEQYFGPGTRLTVT.

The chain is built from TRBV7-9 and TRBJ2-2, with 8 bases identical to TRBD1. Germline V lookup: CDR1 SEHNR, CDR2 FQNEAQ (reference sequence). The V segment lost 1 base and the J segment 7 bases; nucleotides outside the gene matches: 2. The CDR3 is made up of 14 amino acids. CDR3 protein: CASSLGQGIGELFF. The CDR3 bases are TGTGCCAGCAGCTTAGGACAGGGGATCGGGGAGCTGTTTTTT.

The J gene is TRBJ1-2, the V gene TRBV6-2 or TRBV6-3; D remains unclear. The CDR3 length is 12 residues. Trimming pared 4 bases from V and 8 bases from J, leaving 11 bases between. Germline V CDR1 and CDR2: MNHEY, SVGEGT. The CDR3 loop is CASSLYRRGYTF. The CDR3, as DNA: TGTGCCAGCAGTTTATACAGAAGAGGCTACACCTTC.

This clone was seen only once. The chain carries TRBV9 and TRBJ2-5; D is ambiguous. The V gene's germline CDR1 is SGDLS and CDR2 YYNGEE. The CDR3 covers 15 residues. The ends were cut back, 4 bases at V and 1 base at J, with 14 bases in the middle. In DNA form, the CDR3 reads TGTGCCAGCAGCCCCACGACACTTCTCCAAGAGACCCAGTACTTC. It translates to CASSPTTLLQETQYF.

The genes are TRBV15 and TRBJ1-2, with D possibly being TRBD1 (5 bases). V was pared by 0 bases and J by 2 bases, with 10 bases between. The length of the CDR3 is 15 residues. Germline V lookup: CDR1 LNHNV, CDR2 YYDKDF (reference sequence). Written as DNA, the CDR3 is TGTGCCACCAGCAGAGACAGGGTTATGAACTATGGCTACACCTTC. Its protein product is CATSRDRVMNYGYTF.

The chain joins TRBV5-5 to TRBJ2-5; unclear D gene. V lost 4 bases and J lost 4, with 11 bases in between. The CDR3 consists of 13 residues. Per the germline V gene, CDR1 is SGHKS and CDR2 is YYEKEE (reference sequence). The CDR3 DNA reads TGTGCCAGCAGCGGACCCTGGGGAGAGACCCAGTACTTC. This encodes CASSGPWGETQYF.

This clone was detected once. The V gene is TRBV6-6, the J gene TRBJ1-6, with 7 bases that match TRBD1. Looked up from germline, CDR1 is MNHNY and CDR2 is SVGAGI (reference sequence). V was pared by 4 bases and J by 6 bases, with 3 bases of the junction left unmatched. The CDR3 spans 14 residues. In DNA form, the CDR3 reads TGTGCCAGCAGTTCATCAGGGGGTAATTCACCCCTCCACTTT. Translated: CASSSSGGNSPLHF.

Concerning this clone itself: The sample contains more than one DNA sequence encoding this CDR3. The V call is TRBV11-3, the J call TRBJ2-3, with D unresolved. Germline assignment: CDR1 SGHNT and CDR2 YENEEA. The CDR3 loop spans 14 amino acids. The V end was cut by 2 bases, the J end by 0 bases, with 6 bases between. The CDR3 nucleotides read TGTGCCAGCAGCTTATCGGGCAGCACAGATACGCAGTATTTT. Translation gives CASSLSGSTDTQYF.

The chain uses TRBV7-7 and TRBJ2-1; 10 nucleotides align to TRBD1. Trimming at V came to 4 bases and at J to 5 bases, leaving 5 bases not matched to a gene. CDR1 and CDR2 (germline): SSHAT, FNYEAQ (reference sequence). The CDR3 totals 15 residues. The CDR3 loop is CASSSGQGWDNEQFF. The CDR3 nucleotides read TGTGCCAGCAGCTCGGGACAGGGGTGGGACAATGAGCAGTTCTTC. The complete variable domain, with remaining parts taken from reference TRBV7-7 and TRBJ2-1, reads GAGVSQSPRYKVTKRGQDVTLRCDPISSHATLYWYQQALGQGPEFLTYFNYEAQPDKSGLPSDRFSAERPEGSISTLTIQRTEQRDSAMYRCASSSGQGWDNEQFFGPGTRLTVL.

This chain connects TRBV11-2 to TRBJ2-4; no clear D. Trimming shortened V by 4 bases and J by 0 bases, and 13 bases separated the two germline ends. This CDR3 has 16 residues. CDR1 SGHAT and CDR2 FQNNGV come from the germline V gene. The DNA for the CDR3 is TGTGCCAGCAGCTATTCTCGATCGCTAGCCAAAAACATTCAGTACTTC. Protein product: CASSYSRSLAKNIQYF.

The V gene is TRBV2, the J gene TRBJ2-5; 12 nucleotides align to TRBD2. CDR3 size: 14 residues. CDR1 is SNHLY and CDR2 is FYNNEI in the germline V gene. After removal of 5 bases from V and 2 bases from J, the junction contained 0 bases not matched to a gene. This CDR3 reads CASSTSGGQETQYF. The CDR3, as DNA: TGTGCCAGCAGTACTAGCGGGGGGCAAGAGACCCAGTACTTC.

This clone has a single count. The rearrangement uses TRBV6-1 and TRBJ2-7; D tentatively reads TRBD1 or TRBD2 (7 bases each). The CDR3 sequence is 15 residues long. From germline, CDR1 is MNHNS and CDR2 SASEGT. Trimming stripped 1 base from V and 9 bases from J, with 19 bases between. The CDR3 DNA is TGTGCCAGCAGTGAAGGGGCAGGGGGAGGGATAGGGCAGTACTTC. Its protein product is CASSEGAGGGIGQYF.

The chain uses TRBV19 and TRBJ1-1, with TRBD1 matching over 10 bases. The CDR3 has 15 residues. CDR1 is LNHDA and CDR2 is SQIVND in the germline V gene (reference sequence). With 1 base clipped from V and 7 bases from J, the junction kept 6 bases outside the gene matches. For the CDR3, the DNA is TGTGCCAGTAGTATAGCCGAGGGACAGGGGCTTGAAGCTTTCTTT. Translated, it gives CASSIAEGQGLEAFF.

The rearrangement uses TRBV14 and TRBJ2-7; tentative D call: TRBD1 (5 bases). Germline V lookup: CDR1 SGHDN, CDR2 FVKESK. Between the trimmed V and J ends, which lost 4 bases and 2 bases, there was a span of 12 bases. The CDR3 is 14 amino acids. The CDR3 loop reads CASSPRQITYEQYF. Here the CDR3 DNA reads TGTGCCAGCAGCCCGCGACAGATCACCTACGAGCAGTACTTC.

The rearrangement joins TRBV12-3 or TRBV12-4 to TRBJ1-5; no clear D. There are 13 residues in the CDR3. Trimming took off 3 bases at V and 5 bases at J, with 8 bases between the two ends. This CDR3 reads CASSFSRDQPQHF. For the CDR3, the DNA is TGTGCCAGCAGTTTTAGTCGTGATCAGCCCCAGCATTTT.

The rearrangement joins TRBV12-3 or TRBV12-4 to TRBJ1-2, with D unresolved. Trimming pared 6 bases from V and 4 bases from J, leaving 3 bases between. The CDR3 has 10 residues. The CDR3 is CASSLYGYTF. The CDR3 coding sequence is TGTGCCAGCAGCCTCTATGGCTACACCTTC.